Below are 15 T cell receptor beta chains sequenced from a single sample in a study of PD-L1 blockade in urothelial cancer. Sequenced by immunoSEQ multiplex PCR; TCRdb stores in-frame clones only, minus some. The sample consists of 20,000 to 25,000 clones, around 90% of them appearing once. This sample comprised PBMCs, obtained around atezolizumab (anti-PD-L1) treatment. The receptors originated from a woman aged 55-69 years with urothelial cancer.

This chain uses TRBV7-2 with TRBJ1-5, with D possibly matching TRBD1 (6 bases). CDR1 is SGHTA and CDR2 is FQGNSA in the germline V gene. This CDR3 contains 15 residues. The V end was cut by 1 base, the J end by 5 bases, with 12 bases between. CDR3 residues: CASSLDGGAYQPQHF. The CDR3 nucleotides are TGTGCCAGCAGCTTAGATGGGGGGGCGTATCAGCCCCAGCATTTT.

The chain is built from TRBV6-5 and TRBJ2-7; D is undetermined. The V end was cut by 2 bases, the J end by 6 bases, with 11 bases between. The length of the CDR3 is 13 residues. Germline V lookup: CDR1 MNHEY, CDR2 SVGAGI. CDR3 protein: CASSYLTDSEQYF. CDR3 nucleotide sequence: TGTGCCAGCAGTTACCTTACAGATTCCGAGCAGTACTTC.

Here the CDR3 reads CASSTTGNEQYF. CDR3 DNA sequence: TGTGCCAGCAGTACTACAGGGAACGAGCAGTACTTC. The J gene is TRBJ2-7, the V gene TRBV27, with TRBD1 as a possible D gene (6 bases). The V gene lost 5 bases and the J gene lost 5 bases, with 10 bases spanning the gap. Germline V gene sequence: CDR1 MNHEY, CDR2 SMNVEV (reference sequence). CDR3 length: 12 residues.

V usage is TRBV7-2 and J usage is TRBJ2-1; 7 bases line up with TRBD2. The CDR3 totals 16 residues. The germline gives CDR1 SGHTA, CDR2 FQGNSA. V lost 5 bases, J lost 1 base, and 8 bases stayed unmatched. The CDR3 here is CASSPTGLGSYNEQFF. Written as DNA, the CDR3 is TGTGCCAGCAGCCCCACCGGACTAGGATCCTACAATGAGCAGTTCTTC.

The genes are TRBV7-8 and TRBJ1-2; D remains unclear. The V and J ends lost 5 bases and 5 bases respectively, with 15 bases between them. Germline CDR1 is SGHVS and CDR2 is FQNEAQ. The CDR3 covers 14 residues. The CDR3 loop is CASSARNPSYGYTF. The CDR3 DNA sequence: TGTGCCAGCAGCGCGCGTAACCCGAGTTATGGCTACACCTTC.

V gene TRBV5-8 combines with J gene TRBJ1-3, with 8 positions matching TRBD1. V lost 3 bases to trimming and J lost 3 bases; unmatched junction nucleotides: 5. The CDR3 is 15 residues long. Germline V CDR1 and CDR2: SGHTS, YDEGEE. This chain's CDR3 is CASSSDRGFGNTIYF. CDR3 coding DNA: TGTGCCAGCAGCTCCGACAGGGGATTTGGAAACACCATATATTTT. The whole variable domain, filled in from reference TRBV5-8 and TRBJ1-3, reads EAGVTQSPTHLIKTRGQQATLRCSPISGHTSVYWYQQALGLGLQFLLWYDEGEERNRGNFPPRFSGRQFPNYSSELNVNALELEDSALYLCASSSDRGFGNTIYFGEGSWLTVV.

The chain is built from TRBV2 and TRBJ2-3; 12 bases fit TRBD1. The CDR3 has 15 residues. The V and J ends lost 5 bases and 6 bases, in that order; junction bases with no gene match: 6. Germline values: CDR1 SNHLY, CDR2 FYNNEI. The CDR3 protein is CASSRGQGAYDTQYF. CDR3 DNA: TGTGCCAGCAGTCGGGGACAGGGGGCGTACGATACGCAGTATTTT.

This clone appeared once. V usage is TRBV5-4 and J usage is TRBJ2-2; D is uncertain. Trimming shortened V by 2 bases and J by 2 bases, and 10 bases separated the two germline ends. Germline values: CDR1 SGHNT, CDR2 YYREEE (reference sequence). The CDR3 runs 15 residues. CDR3 residues: CASSFWAGNTGELFF. CDR3 DNA sequence: TGTGCCAGCAGCTTTTGGGCAGGCAACACCGGGGAGCTGTTTTTT.

This clone is a singleton in its sample. CDR3 loop: CASSYSARVGYGYTF. The CDR3 DNA follows: TGTGCCAGCAGTTACTCCGCCAGGGTAGGCTATGGCTACACCTTC. The chain joins TRBV6-6 to TRBJ1-2, with D possibly matching TRBD1 (5 bases). This CDR3 is built from 15 residues. V lost 0 bases to trimming and J lost 4 bases, with 12 bases between them. CDR1 MNHNY and CDR2 SVGAGI come from the germline V gene (reference sequence).

V is TRBV19 and J is TRBJ2-7, with 12 bases fitting TRBD1. The length of the CDR3 is 15 residues. Germline V gene sequence: CDR1 LNHDA, CDR2 SQIVND (reference sequence). Trimming removed 5 bases from V and 2 bases from J; junction bases left unmatched: 4. The CDR3 spells CASSSGTGGPYEQYF. CDR3 nucleotides: TGTGCCAGTAGTTCCGGGACAGGGGGCCCCTACGAGCAGTACTTC.

V is TRBV7-2 and J is TRBJ1-3; D not certain. There are 16 residues in the CDR3. V was clipped by 5 bases and J by 0 bases, with 14 bases between them. CDR1 is SGHTA and CDR2 is FQGNSA in the germline V gene. The CDR3 DNA sequence: TGTGCCAGCAGCCCTTCCAGGCGCTACTCTGGAAACACCATATATTTT. Amino acids: CASSPSRRYSGNTIYF.

This rearrangement joins TRBV5-1 to TRBJ2-1; 7 bases map to TRBD2. Germline V gene lookup returns CDR1 SGHRS and CDR2 YFSETQ. V gave up 0 bases and J gave up 5 bases; unmatched junction bases: 8. This CDR3 is 16 amino acids long. CDR3 in DNA: TGCGCCAGCAGCTTGGGGGACGGCGGGAGCAACAATGAGCAGTTCTTC. It codes for CASSLGDGGSNNEQFF.

V usage is TRBV7-9 and J usage is TRBJ2-7; TRBD1 matches at 9 bases. The CDR3 is 14 residues long. After removal of 5 bases from V and 2 bases from J, the junction contained 4 bases not matched to a gene. The germline V gene encodes CDR1 SEHNR and CDR2 FQNEAQ (reference sequence). As DNA, the CDR3 is TGTGCCAGCAGCGGGGACAGGGTCACCTACGAGCAGTACTTC. The encoded protein is CASSGDRVTYEQYF.

CDR3 sequence (DNA): TGCGCCAGCAGCTTGAATTTCGAGGTCTCGGTTCGGGGGAGCTCCTACAATGAGCAGTTCTTC. Residues: CASSLNFEVSVRGSSYNEQFF. The gene calls are TRBV5-1 and TRBJ2-1; D is possibly TRBD2 (6 bases). Germline CDR1 SGHRS, CDR2 YFSETQ. Trimming left V 1 base short and J 0 bases short, with 26 bases between. This CDR3 spans 21 amino acids.

The rearrangement joins TRBV5-6 to TRBJ2-7, with D possibly TRBD1 on 5 matching bases. Germline V lookup: CDR1 SGHDT, CDR2 YYEEEE. Trimming took 2 bases from V and 3 from J, leaving 9 bases between them. CDR3 size: 13 residues. The CDR3 loop reads CASSFAGNYEQYF. The CDR3 DNA reads TGTGCCAGCAGCTTTGCAGGGAACTACGAGCAGTACTTC.